The 10 T cell receptor beta chains given below trace back to one sample, sequenced in a study of cytomegalovirus exposure and HLA in healthy donors. With 60 Vbeta and 13 Jbeta primers, the PCR was carried out. The method was immunoSEQ multiplex PCR; TCRdb's version includes in-frame clones alone and lacks a portion of them. The data contain 100,000 to 150,000 clones, 70% to 85% of them singletons. Input material: PBMCs. These receptors were collected from a woman aged 18 to 35 in good health and CMV-seropositive.

The rearrangement uses TRBV6-1 and TRBJ1-2, with a weak D call TRBD1 (5 bases). Germline CDR1 reads MNHNS; CDR2 reads SASEGT. The CDR3 spans 14 residues. V was trimmed by 6 bases and J by 4 bases, leaving 15 bases between them. In DNA form, the CDR3 reads TGTGCCAGCAGCCCGACAGACGGATCCTATGGCTACACCTTC. Its translation is CASSPTDGSYGYTF.

The J gene is TRBJ2-1, the V gene TRBV11-2, with D possibly matching TRBD1 (5 bases). This CDR3 comprises 11 residues. In germline, CDR1 is SGHAT, CDR2 FQNNGV. Deletions cut 3 bases from V and 10 bases from J, with 7 bases between. The CDR3 DNA is TGTGCCAGCAGCTTCAGGGCGGAGCAGTTCTTC. It is translated as CASSFRAEQFF. Variable domain in full (rest from reference TRBV11-2 and TRBJ2-1): EAGVAQSPRYKIIEKRQSVAFWCNPISGHATLYWYQQILGQGPKLLIQFQNNGVVDDSQLPKDRFSAERLKGVDSTLKIQPAKLEDSAVYLCASSFRAEQFFGPGTRLTVL.

The V and J genes are TRBV7-2 and TRBJ1-4, with 9 bases matching TRBD1. This CDR3 region has 15 residues. The V segment lost 9 bases and the J segment 2 bases; nucleotides outside the gene matches: 7. Germline V CDR1 and CDR2: SGHTA, FQGNSA. CDR3 amino acids: CASSGQGRTNEKLFF. The CDR3 bases are TGTGCCAGTTCGGGACAGGGAAGGACTAATGAAAAACTGTTTTTT.

V and J are TRBV19 and TRBJ2-2; D possibly corresponds to TRBD2 (5 bases). Germline CDR1 reads LNHDA; CDR2 reads SQIVND (reference sequence). The CDR3 consists of 17 residues. V was trimmed by 5 bases and J by 5 bases, leaving 21 bases between them. The CDR3 DNA sequence: TGTGCCAGTAGTCCCAGTCCCTCCACTAGTAGTACCGGGGAGCTGTTTTTT. This gives the protein CASSPSPSTSSTGELFF. Complete variable domain (other parts from reference TRBV19 and TRBJ2-2): DGGITQSPKYLFRKEGQNVTLSCEQNLNHDAMYWYRQDPGQGLRLIYYSQIVNDFQKGDIAEGYSVSREKKESFPLTVTSAQKNPTAFYLCASSPSPSTSSTGELFFGEGSRLTVL.

This clone came up a few times. The chain has TRBV18 and TRBJ1-4, with unresolved D. V shed 4 bases and J shed 8 bases, with 17 bases lying between them. The length of the CDR3 is 15 residues. Germline CDR1 reads KGHSH; CDR2 reads LQKENI. The CDR3 nucleotides read TGTGCCAGCTCACTCAACCCTCCCCTGGGCGAAAAACTGTTTTTT. Its translation: CASSLNPPLGEKLFF.

This clone occurred once. This chain links TRBV11-2 with TRBJ2-1; tentatively, D is TRBD2 (6 bases). Per the germline V gene, CDR1 is SGHAT and CDR2 is FQNNGV. This CDR3 region has 17 residues. Trimming shortened V by 2 bases and J by 0 bases, and 14 bases separated the two germline ends. The CDR3 reads CASSLHPGLSSYNEQFF. CDR3 nucleotides: TGTGCCAGCAGCTTACATCCGGGACTCAGCTCCTACAATGAGCAGTTCTTC.

This clone was observed a few times. The chain is built from TRBV19 and TRBJ1-5, with a tentative D call TRBD1 (5 bases). The V gene's germline CDR1 is LNHDA and CDR2 SQIVND (reference sequence). The CDR3 is 14 residues long. Trimming removed 2 bases from V and 4 bases from J, with 9 bases in between. The CDR3 sequence: CASSINRFNQPQHF. The CDR3 coding sequence is TGTGCCAGTAGTATAAACAGGTTTAATCAGCCCCAGCATTTT.

V usage is TRBV25-1 and J usage is TRBJ1-5; no clear D gene. The CDR3 spans 17 residues. Germline V lookup: CDR1 MGHDK, CDR2 SYGVNS. V gave up 6 bases and J gave up 3 bases, with 21 bases separating them. The CDR3 is CASSDKGGQGDNQPQHF. The CDR3 coding sequence is TGTGCCAGCAGCGACAAGGGAGGGCAAGGAGACAATCAGCCCCAGCATTTT.

V usage is TRBV2 and J usage is TRBJ1-6, with no clear D. The CDR3 totals 12 residues. The ends were cut back, 5 bases at V and 7 bases at J, with 6 bases in the middle. In germline, CDR1 is SNHLY, CDR2 FYNNEI. The CDR3 sequence: CASSPTNSPLHF. CDR3 DNA sequence: TGTGCCAGCAGTCCGACAAATTCACCCCTCCACTTT. The full variable domain, completed using reference TRBV2 and TRBJ1-6, is EPEVTQTPSHQVTQMGQEVILRCVPISNHLYFYWYRQILGQKVEFLVSFYNNEISEKSEIFDDQFSVERPDGSNFTLKIRSTKLEDSAMYFCASSPTNSPLHFGNGTRLTVT.

V gene TRBV6-6 combines with J gene TRBJ1-1; 8 bases map to TRBD1. The V gene's germline CDR1 is MNHNY and CDR2 SVGAGI (reference sequence). Trimming removed 0 bases from V and 4 bases from J; junction bases left unmatched: 1. This CDR3 region has 14 residues. CDR3 DNA: TGTGCCAGCAGTTACTCCGACAGGGGCACTGAAGCTTTCTTT. Amino acids: CASSYSDRGTEAFF.